This T cell receptor beta chain comes out of a study of radiation and T cells in renal cell carcinoma. General study points: Sampling covered only roughly 1 g of each tumor. Compared with controls, irradiated tumors had more, larger dominant CDR3 motifs.

The CDR3 extends over 17 amino acids. V lost 0 bases to trimming and J lost 2 bases, with 16 bases between them. CDR1 SGHVS and CDR2 FQNEAQ come from the germline V gene. Treatment reported: treatment-naive control, cytoreductive nephrectomy. Control tumors came from 4 females and fewer than twelve males, aged about 35 to 90. The assay was immunoSEQ multiplex PCR, and TCRdb's table has in-frame clones only and misses some. This sample has approximately 5,000 clones, with about two thirds found just once. As concerns this clone: The antigen remains undetermined.

The TCR sequence derives from a human donor with renal cell carcinoma. The source material was tumor tissue, sampled from a patient whose treatment was nephrectomy without radiotherapy. The rearrangement uses TRBV7-8 and TRBJ1-2; the D gene is possibly TRBD1 (6 bases). CDR3 in amino acids: CASSLARRGTRNYGYTF. The CDR3, as DNA: TGTGCCAGCAGCTTAGCCCGCAGGGGAACCCGAAACTATGGCTACACCTTC.